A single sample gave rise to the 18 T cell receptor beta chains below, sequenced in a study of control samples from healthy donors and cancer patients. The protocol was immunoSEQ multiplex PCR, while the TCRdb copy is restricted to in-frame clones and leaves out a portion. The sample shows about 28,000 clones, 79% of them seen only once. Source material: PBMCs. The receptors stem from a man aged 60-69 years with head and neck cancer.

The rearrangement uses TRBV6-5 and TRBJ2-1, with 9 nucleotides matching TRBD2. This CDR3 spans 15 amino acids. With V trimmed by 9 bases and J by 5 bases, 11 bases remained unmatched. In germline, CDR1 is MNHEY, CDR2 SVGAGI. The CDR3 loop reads CASSGLAPRNNEQFF. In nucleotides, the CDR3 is TGTGCCAGTTCGGGACTAGCCCCTAGGAACAATGAGCAGTTCTTC.

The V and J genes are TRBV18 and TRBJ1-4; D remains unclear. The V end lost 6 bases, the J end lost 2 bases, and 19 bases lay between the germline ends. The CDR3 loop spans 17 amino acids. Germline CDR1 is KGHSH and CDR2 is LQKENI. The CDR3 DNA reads TGTGCCAGCTCCCGGTCCAAGGAGCCAGGCACTAATGAAAAACTGTTTTTT. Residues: CASSRSKEPGTNEKLFF.

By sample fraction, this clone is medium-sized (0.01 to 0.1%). The CDR3 sequence is CASSLETGELFF. DNA of the CDR3: TGTGCCAGCAGCTTAGAAACCGGGGAGCTGTTTTTT. The J gene is TRBJ2-2, the V gene TRBV7-2; D gene ambiguous. Trimming removed 1 base at V and 5 bases at J, with 2 bases between. From germline, CDR1 is SGHTA and CDR2 FQGNSA. The CDR3 spans 12 residues.

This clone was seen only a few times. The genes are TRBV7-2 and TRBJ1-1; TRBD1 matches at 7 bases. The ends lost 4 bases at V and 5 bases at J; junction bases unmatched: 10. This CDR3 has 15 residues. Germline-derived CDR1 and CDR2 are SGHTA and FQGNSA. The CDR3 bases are TGTGCCAGCAGCTCGCCGACAGGGAGGTATACTGAAGCTTTCTTT. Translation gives CASSSPTGRYTEAFF. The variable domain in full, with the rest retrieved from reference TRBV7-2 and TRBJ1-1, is GAGVSQSPSNKVTEKGKDVELRCDPISGHTALYWYRQSLGQGLEFLIYFQGNSAPDKSGLPSDRFSAERTGGSVSTLTIQRTQQEDSAVYLCASSSPTGRYTEAFFGQGTRLTVV.

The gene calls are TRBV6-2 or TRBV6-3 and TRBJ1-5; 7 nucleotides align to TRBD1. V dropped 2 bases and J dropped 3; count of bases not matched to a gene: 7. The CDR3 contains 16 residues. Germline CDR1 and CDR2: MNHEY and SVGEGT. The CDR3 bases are TGTGCCAGCAGTTACCTTTATGGACAGGCCAATCAGCCCCAGCATTTT. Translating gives CASSYLYGQANQPQHF.

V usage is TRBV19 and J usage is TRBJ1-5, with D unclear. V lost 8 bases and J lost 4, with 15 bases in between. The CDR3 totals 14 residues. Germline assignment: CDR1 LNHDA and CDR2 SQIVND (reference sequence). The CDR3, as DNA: TGTGCCAGTGCCCAAGACCGAATAAATCAGCCCCAGCATTTT. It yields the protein CASAQDRINQPQHF.

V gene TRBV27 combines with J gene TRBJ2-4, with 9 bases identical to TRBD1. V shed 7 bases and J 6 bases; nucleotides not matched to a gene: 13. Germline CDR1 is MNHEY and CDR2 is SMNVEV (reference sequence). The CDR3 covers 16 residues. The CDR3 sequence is CASTGSGTGRPNIQYF. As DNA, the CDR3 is TGTGCCAGCACCGGGTCCGGGACAGGGAGGCCAAACATTCAGTACTTC.

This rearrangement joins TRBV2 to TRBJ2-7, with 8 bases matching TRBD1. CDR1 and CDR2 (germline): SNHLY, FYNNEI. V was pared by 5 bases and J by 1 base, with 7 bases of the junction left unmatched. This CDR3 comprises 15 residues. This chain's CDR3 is CASSYRQGRSYEQYF. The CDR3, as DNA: TGTGCCAGCAGTTATAGACAGGGGCGTTCCTACGAGCAGTACTTC.

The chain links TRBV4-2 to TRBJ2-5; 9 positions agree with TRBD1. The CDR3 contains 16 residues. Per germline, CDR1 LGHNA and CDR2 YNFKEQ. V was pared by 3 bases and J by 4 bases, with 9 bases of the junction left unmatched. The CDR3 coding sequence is TGTGCCAGCAGCCACACCACAGGGGGCTTACGAGAGACCCAGTACTTC. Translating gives CASSHTTGGLRETQYF.

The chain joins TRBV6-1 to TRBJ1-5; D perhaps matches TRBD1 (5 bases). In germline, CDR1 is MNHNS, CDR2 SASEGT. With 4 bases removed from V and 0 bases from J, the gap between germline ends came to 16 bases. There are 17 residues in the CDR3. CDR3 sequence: CASSGGVDTHSNQPQHF. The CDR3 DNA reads TGTGCCAGCAGTGGGGGGGTTGACACCCATAGCAATCAGCCCCAGCATTTT.

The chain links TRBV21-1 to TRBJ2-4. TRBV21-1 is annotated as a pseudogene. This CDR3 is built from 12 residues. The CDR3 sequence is CAGHWAKNIQYF. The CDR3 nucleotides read TGTGCCGGTCATTGGGCCAAAAACATTCAGTACTTC.

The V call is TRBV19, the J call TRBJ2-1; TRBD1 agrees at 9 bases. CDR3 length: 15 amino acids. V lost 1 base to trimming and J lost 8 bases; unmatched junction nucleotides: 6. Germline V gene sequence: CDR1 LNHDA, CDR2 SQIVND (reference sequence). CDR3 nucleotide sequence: TGTGCCAGTAGTATAGGGGGACAGGGTGGATATGAGCAGTTCTTC. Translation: CASSIGGQGGYEQFF.

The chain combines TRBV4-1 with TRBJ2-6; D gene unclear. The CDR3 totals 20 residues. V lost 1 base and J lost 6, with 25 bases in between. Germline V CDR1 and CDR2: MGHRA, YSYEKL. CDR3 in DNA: TGCGCCAGCAGCCAAGTTGAATTACCCTTTCAGCTGTCTCTGGCCAACGTCCTGACTTTC. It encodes CASSQVELPFQLSLANVLTF.

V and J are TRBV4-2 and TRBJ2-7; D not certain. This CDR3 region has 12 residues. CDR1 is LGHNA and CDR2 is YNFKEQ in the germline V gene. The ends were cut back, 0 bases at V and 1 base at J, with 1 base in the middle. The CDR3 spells CASSQDSYEQYF. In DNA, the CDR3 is TGTGCCAGCAGCCAAGATTCCTACGAGCAGTACTTC.

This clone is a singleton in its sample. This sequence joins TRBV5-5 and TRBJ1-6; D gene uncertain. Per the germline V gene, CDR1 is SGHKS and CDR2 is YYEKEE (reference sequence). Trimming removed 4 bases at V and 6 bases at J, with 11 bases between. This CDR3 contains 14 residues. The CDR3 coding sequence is TGTGCCAGCAGCGTGGCCGGCTTTAATTCACCCCTCCACTTT. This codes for CASSVAGFNSPLHF. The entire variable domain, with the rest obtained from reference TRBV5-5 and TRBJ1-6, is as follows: DAGVTQSPTHLIKTRGQQVTLRCSPISGHKSVSWYQQVLGQGPQFIFQYYEKEERGRGNFPDRFSARQFPNYSSELNVNALLLGDSALYLCASSVAGFNSPLHFGNGTRLTVT.

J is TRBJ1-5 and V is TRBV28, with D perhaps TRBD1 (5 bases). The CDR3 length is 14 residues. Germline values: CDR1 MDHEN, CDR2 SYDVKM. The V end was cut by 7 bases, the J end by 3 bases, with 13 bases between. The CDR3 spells CASTLDSLNQPQHF. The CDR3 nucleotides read TGTGCCAGCACCCTAGACAGCCTCAATCAGCCCCAGCATTTT.

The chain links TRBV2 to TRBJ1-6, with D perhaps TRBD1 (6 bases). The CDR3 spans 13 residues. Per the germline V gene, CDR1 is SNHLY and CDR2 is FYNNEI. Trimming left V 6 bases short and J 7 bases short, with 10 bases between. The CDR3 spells CASRGAPNSPLHF. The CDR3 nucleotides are TGTGCCAGCAGGGGGGCGCCAAATTCACCCCTCCACTTT.

DNA of the CDR3: TGTGCCAGTAGGAATCTCCAGGGGGGGGAAGAGACCCAGTACTTC. Translating it yields CASRNLQGGEETQYF. J is TRBJ2-5 and V is TRBV19, with D possibly being TRBD1 or TRBD2 (7 bases each). V gave up 6 bases and J gave up 3 bases, with 17 bases separating them. This CDR3 is 15 amino acids long. The germline V gene has CDR1 LNHDA and CDR2 SQIVND (reference sequence). The complete variable domain, with remaining parts taken from reference TRBV19 and TRBJ2-5, reads DGGITQSPKYLFRKEGQNVTLSCEQNLNHDAMYWYRQDPGQGLRLIYYSQIVNDFQKGDIAEGYSVSREKKESFPLTVTSAQKNPTAFYLCASRNLQGGEETQYFGPGTRLLVL.